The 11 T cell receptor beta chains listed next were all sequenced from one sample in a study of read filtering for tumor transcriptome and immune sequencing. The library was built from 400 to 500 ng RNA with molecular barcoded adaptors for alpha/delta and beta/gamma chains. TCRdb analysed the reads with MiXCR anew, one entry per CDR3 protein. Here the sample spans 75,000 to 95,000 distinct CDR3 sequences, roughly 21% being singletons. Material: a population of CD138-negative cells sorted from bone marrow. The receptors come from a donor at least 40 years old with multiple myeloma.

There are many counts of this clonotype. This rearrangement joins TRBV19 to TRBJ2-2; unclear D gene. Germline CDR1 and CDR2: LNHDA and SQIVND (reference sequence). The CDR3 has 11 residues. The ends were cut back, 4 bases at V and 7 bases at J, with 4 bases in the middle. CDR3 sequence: CASSSRGELFF. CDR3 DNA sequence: TGTGCCAGTAGTAGTCGCGGGGAGCTGTTTTTT.

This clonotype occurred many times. In nucleotides, the CDR3 is TGCAGCGCGAGCGGGGTAGACACAGATACGCAGTATTTT. This codes for CSASGVDTDTQYF. The chain recombines TRBV29-1 with TRBJ2-3, with 7 bases matching TRBD2. Germline V lookup: CDR1 SQVTM, CDR2 ANQGSEA. The V gene end was trimmed by 7 bases and the J gene end by 2 bases; junction bases not matched to a gene: 6. This CDR3 is built from 13 residues.

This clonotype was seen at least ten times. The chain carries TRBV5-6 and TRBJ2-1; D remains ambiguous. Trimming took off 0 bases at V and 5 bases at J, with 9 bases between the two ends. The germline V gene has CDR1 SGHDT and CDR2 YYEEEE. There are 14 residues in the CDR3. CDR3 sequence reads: CASSLDLQNNEQFF. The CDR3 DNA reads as TGTGCCAGCAGCTTGGACCTACAGAACAATGAGCAGTTCTTC. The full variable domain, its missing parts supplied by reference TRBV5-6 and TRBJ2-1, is DAGVTQSPTHLIKTRGQQVTLRCSPKSGHDTVSWYQQALGQGPQFIFQYYEEEERQRGNFPDRFSGHQFPNYSSELNVNALLLGDSALYLCASSLDLQNNEQFFGPGTRLTVL.

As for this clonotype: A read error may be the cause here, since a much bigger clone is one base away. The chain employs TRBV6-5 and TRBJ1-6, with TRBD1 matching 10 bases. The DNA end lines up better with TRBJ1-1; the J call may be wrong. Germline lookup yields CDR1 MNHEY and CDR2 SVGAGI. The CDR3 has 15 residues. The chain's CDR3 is CAGSWDRGLNTEAFF. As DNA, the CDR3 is TGTGCCGGCAGTTGGGACAGGGGCCTGAACACTGAAGCTTTCTTT.

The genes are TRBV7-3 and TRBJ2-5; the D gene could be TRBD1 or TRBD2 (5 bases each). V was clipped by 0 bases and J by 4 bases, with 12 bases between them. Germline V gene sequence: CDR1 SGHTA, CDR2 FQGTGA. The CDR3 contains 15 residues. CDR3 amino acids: CASSLTGVKGETQYF. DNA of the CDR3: TGTGCCAGCAGCTTAACGGGGGTTAAGGGAGAGACCCAGTACTTC.

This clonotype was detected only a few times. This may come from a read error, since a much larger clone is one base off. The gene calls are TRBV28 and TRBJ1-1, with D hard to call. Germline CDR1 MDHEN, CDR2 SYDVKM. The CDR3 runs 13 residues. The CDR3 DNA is TGTGCCAACAGTTTGACCTCGAACACTGAAGCTTTCTTT. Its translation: CANSLTSNTEAFF.

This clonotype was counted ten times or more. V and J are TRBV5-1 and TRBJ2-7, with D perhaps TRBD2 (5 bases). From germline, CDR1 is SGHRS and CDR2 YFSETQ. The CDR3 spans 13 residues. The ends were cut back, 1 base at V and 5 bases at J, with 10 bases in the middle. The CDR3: CASSLLRGHEQYF. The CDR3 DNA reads TGCGCCAGCAGCTTGCTACGAGGGCACGAGCAGTACTTC.

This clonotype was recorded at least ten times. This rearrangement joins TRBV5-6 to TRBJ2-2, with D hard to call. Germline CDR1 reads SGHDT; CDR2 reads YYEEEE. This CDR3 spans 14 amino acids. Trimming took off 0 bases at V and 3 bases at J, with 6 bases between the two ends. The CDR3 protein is CASSLVPDTGELFF. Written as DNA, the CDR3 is TGTGCCAGCAGCTTGGTTCCAGACACCGGGGAGCTGTTTTTT.

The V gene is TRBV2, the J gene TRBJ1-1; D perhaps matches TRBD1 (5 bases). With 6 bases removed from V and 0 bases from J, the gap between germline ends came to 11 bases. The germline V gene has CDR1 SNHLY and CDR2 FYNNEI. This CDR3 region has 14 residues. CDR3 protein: CASRKGRMNTEAFF. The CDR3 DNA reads TGTGCCAGCAGGAAGGGACGGATGAACACTGAAGCTTTCTTT.

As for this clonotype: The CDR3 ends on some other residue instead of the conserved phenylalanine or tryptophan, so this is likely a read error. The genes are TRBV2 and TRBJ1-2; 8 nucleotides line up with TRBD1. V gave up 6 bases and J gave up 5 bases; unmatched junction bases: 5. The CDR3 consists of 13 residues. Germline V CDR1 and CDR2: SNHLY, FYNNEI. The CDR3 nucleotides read TGTGCCAGCAGGGAGGACAGGGTTTATGGCTACACCCTC. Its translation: CASREDRVYGYTL.

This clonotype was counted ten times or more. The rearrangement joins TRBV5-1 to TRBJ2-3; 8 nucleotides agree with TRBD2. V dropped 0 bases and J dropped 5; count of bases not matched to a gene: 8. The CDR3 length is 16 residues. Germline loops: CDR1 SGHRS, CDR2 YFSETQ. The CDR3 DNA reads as TGCGCCAGCAGCTTGGCCGGTAGCGGGGCCGAAGATACGCAGTATTTT. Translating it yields CASSLAGSGAEDTQYF.